The clone carrying this T cell receptor beta chain has a count of ten or more. No antigen is known for it. CDR1 and CDR2 (germline): SGHDT, YYEEEE. J was trimmed by 4 bases and V by 1 base; bases with no gene match: 14. The CDR3 extends over 19 amino acids. These data come from a study of T-cell memory formation after mild COVID-19. On the study more broadly: TCR clusters were mostly confined to one donor each. General study results and limits: Clones contracting day 15 to 85 were balanced CD4/CD8; later expanders leaned CD4+. In second-wave clones peaking day 37, SARS-CoV-2 specificity remained unconfirmed. Memory from before infection featured some responding clones, which suggests cross-reactive memory joined.

Using its own MiXCR run on the 5' RACE reads, TCRdb lists one record per CDR3 protein. Among 200,000 or so distinct CDR3 sequences listed, roughly 10% were seen once. This rearrangement joins TRBV5-6 to TRBJ2-2, with 9 bases fitting TRBD2. The receptor was isolated from a man between 18 and 29 years old who had mild COVID-19 (a few samples of this study predate the infection). Cell type and time point are not known. The sample consisted of PBMCs or a T cell subset sorted from them (not recorded which). The CDR3 protein is CASSLRRLAGQLSTGELFF. The CDR3 DNA follows: TGTGCCAGCAGCTTGCGGCGTCTAGCGGGGCAACTATCCACCGGGGAGCTGTTTTTT.